This TCR beta chain was captured in a study of blood T cells in healthy people across ages. The donors, aged roughly 6 to 95, were healthy Caucasians from Russia. Every donor contributed roughly 10 milliliters of peripheral blood by blood draw. A second PCR of about 7 to 11 cycles used a sample-barcoded 5' primer and a J-beta primer mix. Each CDR3 protein is one row after TCRdb ran MiXCR on the 5' RACE reads. The table includes around 650,000 distinct CDR3 sequences, approximately 31% detected once. The CDR3 sequence is 15 residues long. The germline V gene encodes CDR1 GTSNPN and CDR2 SVGIG (reference sequence). V dropped 2 bases and J dropped 5 bases, with 18 bases sitting between them. Whole-study findings and limits: Relative to aged donors, long-lived donors carried more naive CD4+ cells and displayed higher diversity. Possibly, changes in expanded clonotypes were confounded because donor CMV status was unknown.

The table lists this clonotype with a few counts. Antigen specificity is unknown. Sequencing input: blood. The chain joins TRBV30 to TRBJ2-5; TRBD1 or TRBD2 may be the D gene (6 bases each). The clonotype originates from a woman at least 80 years old in good health. The CDR3 protein is CAWSQGTGVVETQYF. In nucleotides, the CDR3 is TGTGCCTGGAGTCAGGGGACGGGGGTAGTTGAGACCCAGTACTTC.